This TCR beta chain was retrieved from a study of blood T cell repertoires in COVID-19 (dated by TCRdb to the early 2020s). About the full investigation: Samples from collaborators originated in the United States, Italy and Spain and spanned both the acute and convalescent phases of COVID-19. The prospective study material was composed of cDNA or gDNA derived from T cells, B-cell-depleted T cells, or PBMCs. The dataset comprised deeply sampled blood TCRbeta repertoires from subjects exposed to, actively infected with, or recovered from COVID-19. The repertoires were released in a freely available public database meant as a resource for research on the immune response to SARS-CoV-2. The samples were drawn from two sources: the first 160 participants of the ongoing ImmuneRACE study, and over 950 subjects contributed by 6 global collaborators. Sample metadata almost always included a de-identified subject ID, COVID-19 status, age in years and sex. Where HLA class I and class II types were available, the types were taken from metadata supplied by the sample provider, not from assay-based typing.

TCRbeta CDR3 regions were amplified from genomic DNA using the immunoSEQ Assay, a bias-controlled multiplex PCR. As for how the authors treated the data: The number of nucleated cells in each sample was estimated from the amplification of reference gene primers within the assay. To quantify the absolute abundance of each unique TCRbeta CDR3 rearrangement, sequence reads were collapsed and filtered. For each sample, productive Simpson clonality was calculated as the square root of Simpson's diversity index across productive rearrangements. This is the immuneACCESS table as TCRdb keeps it, with only in-frame sequences that have V and J called. A part of the clones is gone; compared with another copy, unresolved V genes explain less than half, and the rest is unexplained. V and J calls and clone size follow that table, whereas D and trimming were derived from the DNA. The sample has about 300,000 clones on record, 89% of them singletons. 1.5% to 2% of the sample goes to the ten largest clones.

Participants in the prospective study were aged about 18 to 89 years, lived in about two dozen United States geographic areas, and enrolled through a virtual design. Cohort assignment in the prospective study relied on participant-reported clinical history from a screening survey and a study questionnaire. Recovered participants in ImmuneRACE Cohort 3 were defined by two consecutive negative NP/OP PCR tests, clearance by a healthcare professional, or resolution of symptoms. In the prospective study, whole blood, serum and a nasopharyngeal or oropharyngeal swab were collected from each participant by mobile phlebotomists. Participants in the prospective study had the option to provide additional blood draws and questionnaires over a roughly 2-month period. Before DNA extraction, prospective study blood samples were shipped either frozen or at room temperature. The CDR3 runs 14 residues from the cysteine to the phenylalanine. The entry retains the CDR3 DNA only, 42 bases that are in frame from base 1. Based on the germline V gene, the CDR1 and CDR2 sequences are WSHSY and SAAADI. V loses 5 bases at its end and J loses 4 bases; junction bases beyond the gene matches: 5.

A word on this clone: Its antigen has not been determined. No much larger clonotype is one base removed from it; base qualities were not supplied.

The full study reports these points: The quantity of clinical and demographic metadata differed by source and by participant and was supplied without curation.

The source is a woman aged 40 to 49 who had recovered from COVID-19. Sequenced input: PBMCs or T cells enriched from blood (not recorded which). Recombination joined TRBV10-2 with TRBJ2-7; 10 central bases correspond to TRBD1. The base sequence is TGCGCCAGCAGTTACCGGGACAGGGGTTACGAGCAGTACTTC. Its coded protein is CASSYRDRGYEQYF.